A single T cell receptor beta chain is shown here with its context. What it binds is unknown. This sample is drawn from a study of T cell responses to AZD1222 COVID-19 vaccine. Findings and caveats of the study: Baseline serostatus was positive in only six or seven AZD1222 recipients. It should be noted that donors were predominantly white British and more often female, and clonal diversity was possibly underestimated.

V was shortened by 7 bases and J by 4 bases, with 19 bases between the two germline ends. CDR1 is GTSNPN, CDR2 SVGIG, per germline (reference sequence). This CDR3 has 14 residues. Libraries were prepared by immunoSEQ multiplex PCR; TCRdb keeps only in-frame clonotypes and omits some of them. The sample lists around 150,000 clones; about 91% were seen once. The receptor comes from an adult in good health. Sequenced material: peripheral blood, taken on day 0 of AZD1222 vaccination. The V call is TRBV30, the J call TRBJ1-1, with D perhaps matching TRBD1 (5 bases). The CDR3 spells CAYLFWGVGTEAFF. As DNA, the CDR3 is TGTGCCTACCTTTTTTGGGGCGTGGGCACTGAAGCTTTCTTT.